This is a list of T cell receptor beta chains from one sample in a study of T cells in Graves' hyperthyroidism and ophthalmopathy. TCRdb reanalysed the multiplex PCR reads using MiXCR and keeps one entry per CDR3 protein. This table holds some 420,000 distinct CDR3 sequences, approximately 15% found once. Sequencing was carried out using blood. These receptors came from a young woman with Graves' hyperthyroidism. Both conserved end residues are part of each CDR3. Each record gives: V gene, D gene, J gene, clone size, CDR3 protein, CDR3 DNA. A D gene is named only where the DNA matches it firmly. Expanded clones are given a class, and other clones once, few, many or no size at all.

>TRBV28|TRBD1|TRBJ2-1|-
CASSSPGQGSGNEQFF
TGTGCCAGCAGTTCACCGGGACAGGGGTCAGGGAATGAGCAGTTCTTC
>TRBV28|TRBD1|TRBJ1-4|many
CASSFTGGNEKLFF
TGTGCCAGCAGTTTTACAGGGGGGAATGAAAAACTGTTTTTT
>TRBV6-1|TRBD2|TRBJ2-7|-
CASSYIGAGVGEQYF
TGTGCCAGCAGTTATATCGGGGCGGGAGTAGGCGAGCAGTACTTC
>TRBV20-1|-|TRBJ2-5|many
CSARDHPREETQYF
TGCAGTGCTAGAGATCACCCTCGGGAAGAGACCCAGTACTTC
>TRBV9|-|TRBJ2-3|-
CASSVGNLDTQYF
TGTGCCAGCAGCGTAGGAAACCTGGATACGCAGTATTTT
>TRBV4-1|-|TRBJ1-4|few
CASSQDWGVMRKLFF
TGCGCCAGCAGCCAAGATTGGGGGGTTATGCGAAAACTGTTTTTT
>TRBV6-2/TRBV6-3|-|TRBJ1-2|-
CASSPHRTNYGYTF
TGTGCCAGCAGTCCCCACAGGACTAACTATGGCTACACCTTC
>TRBV19|-|TRBJ2-7|-
CASSISPGGSYEQYF
TGTGCCAGTAGTATCTCTCCGGGCGGTTCCTACGAGCAGTACTTC
>TRBV14|TRBD2|TRBJ2-1|few
CASSRSGLGNNEQFF
TGTGCCAGCAGCCGCTCGGGACTAGGAAACAATGAGCAGTTCTTC
>TRBV5-6|-|TRBJ1-2|-
CASSLRPDNYGYTF
TGTGCCAGCAGCTTGAGGCCAGACAACTATGGCTACACCTTC
>TRBV14|-|TRBJ2-5|-
CASSPGLAGYWETQYF
TGTGCCAGCAGCCCGGGTTTGGCGGGATATTGGGAGACCCAGTACTTC
>TRBV15|TRBD2|TRBJ2-3|many
CATSRIAGATSTDTQYF
TGTGCCACCAGCAGGATAGCGGGAGCAACTAGCACAGATACGCAGTATTTT
>TRBV10-2|-|TRBJ2-7|many
CASGLDLYEQYF
TGCGCCAGCGGGCTGGACCTCTACGAGCAGTACTTC
>TRBV5-6|-|TRBJ1-6|many
CASTIFNGGRGSPLHF
TGTGCCAGCACCATCTTCAACGGGGGCAGAGGTTCACCCCTCCACTTT
>TRBV2|TRBD2|TRBJ2-3|many
CASSEEGLAGVGDTQYF
TGTGCCAGCAGTGAAGAGGGGCTAGCGGGAGTGGGAGATACGCAGTATTTT
>TRBV7-2|-|TRBJ2-1|-
CASSFLTRSREQFF
TGTGCCAGCAGCTTCCTGACTAGGTCAAGGGAGCAGTTCTTC
>TRBV20-1|TRBD1|TRBJ1-4|few
CSAQQGRTNEKLFF
TGCAGTGCCCAACAGGGGCGAACTAATGAAAAACTGTTTTTT
>TRBV27|-|TRBJ1-3|-
CASSLKQPSGNTIYF
TGTGCCAGCAGTTTGAAACAGCCTTCTGGAAACACCATATATTTT
>TRBV12-3/TRBV12-4|-|TRBJ1-1|many
CASSLRTMNTEAFF
TGTGCCAGCAGCTTACGGACAATGAACACTGAAGCTTTCTTT
>TRBV3-1|-|TRBJ2-7|many
CASSQSRYEQYF
TGTGCCAGCAGCCAATCTCGCTACGAGCAGTACTTC
>TRBV20-1|TRBD2|TRBJ2-7|-
CSARDYPSGTYEQYF
TGCAGTGCTAGAGATTACCCTAGCGGAACCTACGAGCAGTACTTC
>TRBV19|-|TRBJ1-6|few
CASSITDFGRRSPLHF
TGTGCCAGTAGTATTACGGACTTCGGGCGACGTTCACCCCTCCACTTT
>TRBV28|TRBD2|TRBJ2-1|many
CASSLWGSGIYNEQFF
TGTGCCAGCAGTTTATGGGGTAGCGGGATATACAATGAGCAGTTCTTC
>TRBV18|TRBD1|TRBJ2-7|-
CASSGTGKGYEQYF
TGTGCCAGCTCCGGGACAGGGAAGGGCTACGAGCAGTACTTC
>TRBV12-3/TRBV12-4|-|TRBJ2-1|few
CASSFAGGGPNEQFF
TGTGCCAGCAGTTTCGCGGGTGGCGGTCCAAATGAGCAGTTCTTC
>TRBV12-3/TRBV12-4|TRBD2|TRBJ2-7|many
CASSLASGGYEQYF
TGTGCCAGCAGTTTAGCTAGCGGGGGGTACGAGCAGTACTTC
>TRBV6-5|-|TRBJ1-4|many
CASSYSGATNEKLFF
TGTGCCAGCAGTTACTCGGGTGCAACTAATGAAAAACTGTTTTTT
>TRBV2|-|TRBJ1-2|many
CASSEGAIYGYTF
TGTGCCAGCAGTGAAGGGGCCATCTATGGCTACACCTTC
>TRBV29-1|TRBD1|TRBJ1-2|few
CSVRDSNYGYTF
TGCAGCGTACGGGACAGTAACTATGGCTACACCTTC
>TRBV4-1|-|TRBJ2-2|-
CASSQRVPRAGTGELFF
TGCGCCAGCAGCCAACGAGTTCCCAGAGCTGGTACCGGGGAGCTGTTTTTT
>TRBV5-5|-|TRBJ2-5|few
CASSLPSVGVSGETQYF
TGTGCCAGCAGCTTACCTTCGGTTGGGGTCAGTGGAGAGACCCAGTACTTC
>TRBV5-1|TRBD2|TRBJ2-7|many
CASSLGLAGAYEQYF
TGCGCCAGCAGCTTGGGTCTAGCGGGAGCCTACGAGCAGTACTTC
>TRBV20-1|-|TRBJ2-7|few
CSASKSHREQYF
TGCAGTGCTAGTAAGTCACATCGCGAGCAGTACTTC
>TRBV27|TRBD1|TRBJ2-1|many
CASSLLGQSYNEQFF
TGTGCCAGCAGTTTATTGGGACAGAGCTACAATGAGCAGTTCTTC
>TRBV29-1|-|TRBJ2-5|few
CSVGQQTQYF
TGCAGCGTAGGGCAACAGACCCAGTACTTC
>TRBV20-1|-|TRBJ2-3|many
CSAPLITDTQYF
TGCAGTGCTCCGCTCATCACAGATACGCAGTATTTT
>TRBV5-6|-|TRBJ2-3|-
CASSSASGTDTQYF
TGTGCCAGCAGCTCGGCGTCGGGTACAGATACGCAGTATTTT
>TRBV7-8|TRBD2|TRBJ2-1|many
CASSLNHWTSGENEQFF
TGTGCCAGCAGCTTAAACCACTGGACTAGCGGGGAGAATGAGCAGTTCTTC
>TRBV6-5|TRBD1|TRBJ1-1|few
CASSYSGGPGTLNTEAFF
TGTGCCAGCAGTTACTCAGGGGGCCCGGGAACCCTGAACACTGAAGCTTTCTTT
>TRBV3-1|-|TRBJ2-7|many
CASSQVLGHPYEQYF
TGTGCCAGCAGCCAAGTTCTGGGACACCCCTACGAGCAGTACTTC
>TRBV20-1|-|TRBJ2-3|many
CSAGTDTQYF
TGCAGTGCCGGCACAGATACGCAGTATTTT
>TRBV6-1|TRBD2|TRBJ2-7|-
CASRPPSSGRTYEQYF
TGTGCCAGCAGACCGCCTTCTAGCGGGAGGACCTACGAGCAGTACTTC
>TRBV9|-|TRBJ2-2|few
CASSVGDGELFF
TGTGCCAGCAGCGTCGGGGACGGGGAGCTGTTTTTT
>TRBV7-8|-|TRBJ2-7|many
CASSLGHNNYEQYF
TGTGCCAGCAGCTTAGGACATAACAACTACGAGCAGTACTTC
>TRBV6-1|TRBD2|TRBJ2-7|many
CATLGLAGGSYEQYF
TGTGCCACCTTGGGACTAGCGGGGGGTTCCTACGAGCAGTACTTC